This T cell receptor beta chain derives from a study of regulatory T cells in long-lasting Graves disease. Study-wide results and limits: Persistent disease samples used TRBV28, TRBJ1-2 and TRBJ2-5 preferentially.

Library construction for TCR beta used iRepertoire HTBI primers and Arm-PCR of CDR3 regions. From the multiplex PCR reads, TCRdb called clonotypes with MiXCR, one entry per CDR3 protein. Here the sample spans around 480,000 distinct CDR3 sequences, approximately 16% being singletons. Time point defined: newly diagnosed GD, antithyroid drugs for less than 3 months. PBMC-extracted RNA yielded the TCR library. As concerns this clonotype: Its antigen is undetermined.

The V gene lost 5 bases and the J gene lost 0 bases, with 13 bases spanning the gap. This CDR3 contains 15 residues. Germline-derived CDR1 and CDR2 are SQVTM and ANQGSEA. The sample was also reused in another study, on T cells in Graves' hyperthyroidism and ophthalmopathy. That report notes: Hyperthyroidism of Graves' type that showed no ophthalmopathy progression within 18 months was stable. Criteria for exclusion of patients were uncontrolled infection, other autoimmune disease, pregnancy or lactation. Clonotypes that were expanded in thyroid above 0.001 mostly appeared in blood too.

The sequencing used peripheral blood mononuclear cells (PBMCs), collected at new diagnosis, from a patient treated with antithyroid drugs. The TCR comes from a woman aged 35-60 years with Graves disease. This rearrangement joins TRBV29-1 to TRBJ1-4; D gene uncertain. The CDR3 protein is CSVLKTRATNEKLFF. The CDR3, as DNA: TGCAGCGTTCTGAAAACTCGAGCAACTAATGAAAAACTGTTTTTT. Full variable domain (rest looked up from reference TRBV29-1 and TRBJ1-4): SAVISQKPSRDICQRGTSLTIQCQVDSQVTMMFWYRQQPGQSLTLIATANQGSEATYESGFVIDKFPISRPNLTFSTLTVSNMSPEDSSIYLCSVLKTRATNEKLFFGSGTQLSVL.